This is a list of T cell receptor beta chains from one sample in a study of neoadjuvant anti-PD-1 for oral cavity cancer. Here immunoSEQ multiplex PCR was the method, and the copy in TCRdb shows in-frame clones only, minus some. The sample yields roughly 13,000 clones, 70% to 80% seen once. The sample in question was PBMCs, obtained before nivolumab (anti-PD-1) treatment. The receptors derive from a person between 40 and 79 years old with oral cavity squamous cell carcinoma. Each CDR3 is given with its conserved first and last residue. The D gene is left open where the match is weak. Clone size is stated in some rows and not others, as once, few, many or a class when expanded.

d_gene	j_gene	abundance	v_gene	CDR3aa	CDR3nt
TRBD2	TRBJ2-1	-	TRBV7-2	CASSLSGLAGGFEFF	TGTGCCAGCAGCTTATCCGGACTAGCGGGAGGGTTTGAGTTCTTC
-	TRBJ2-2	-	TRBV14	CASSQAVPGELFF	TGTGCCAGCAGCCAAGCGGTTCCCGGGGAGCTGTTTTTT
-	TRBJ1-6	-	TRBV6-1	CASVKEGGISPLHF	TGTGCCAGCGTGAAGGAGGGTGGAATATCACCCCTCCACTTT
-	TRBJ2-7	-	TRBV14	CASSQIPGPGGEQYF	TGTGCCAGCAGCCAAATCCCGGGACCAGGTGGCGAGCAGTACTTC
-	TRBJ2-1	-	TRBV7-9	CASREALLRSYNEQFF	TGTGCCAGCAGAGAAGCTCTTCTTCGGTCCTACAATGAGCAGTTCTTC
-	TRBJ1-3	-	TRBV15	CATRGRGTGNTIYF	TGTGCCACCAGGGGCAGGGGTACTGGAAACACCATATATTTT
-	TRBJ2-6	-	TRBV11-2	CASSPSGANVLTF	TGTGCCAGCAGCCCATCTGGGGCCAACGTCCTGACTTTC
TRBD2	TRBJ2-1	-	TRBV30	CAWTPGRTSNEQFF	TGTGCCTGGACCCCCGGTCGGACTAGCAATGAGCAGTTCTTC
-	TRBJ1-1	-	TRBV6-5	CASGPGYTEAFF	TGTGCCAGCGGCCCGGGCTACACTGAAGCTTTCTTT
-	TRBJ1-5	-	TRBV19	CASSIGQDQPQHF	TGTGCCAGTAGTATAGGCCAAGATCAGCCCCAGCATTTT
TRBD2	TRBJ2-1	-	TRBV27	CASRFRGGSGNEQFF	TGTGCCAGCAGATTTAGAGGCGGGAGCGGCAATGAGCAGTTCTTC
-	TRBJ2-3	-	TRBV9	CASSALITDTQYF	TGTGCCAGCAGCGCCTTAATCACAGATACGCAGTATTTT
-	TRBJ1-2	few	TRBV6-1	CASGFTMTDGYTF	TGTGCCAGCGGATTTACTATGACTGATGGCTACACCTTC
-	TRBJ1-1	-	TRBV7-2	CASSGRGSDTEAFF	TGTGCCAGCAGCGGTCGGGGGAGCGACACTGAAGCTTTCTTT
TRBD2	TRBJ2-2	-	TRBV5-1	CASSFMTSPGELFF	TGCGCCAGCAGCTTCATGACTAGCCCCGGGGAGCTGTTTTTT
-	TRBJ1-2	-	TRBV12-5	CASGLMGSLSITSGYTF	TGTGCTAGTGGTTTGATGGGGTCCCTCTCTATAACTAGCGGCTACACCTTC
TRBD2	TRBJ2-7	-	TRBV27	CASSLNAGGLAISYEQYF	TGTGCCAGCAGTCTAAATGCCGGGGGACTAGCGATATCGTACGAGCAGTACTTC
-	TRBJ1-4	-	TRBV7-2	CASSLEGRANEKLFF	TGTGCCAGCAGCTTGGAGGGTCGAGCTAATGAAAAACTGTTTTTT
TRBD2	TRBJ2-2	-	TRBV5-1	CASSQRGANLGTGELFF	TGCGCCAGCAGCCAGCGGGGGGCTAACCTGGGGACCGGGGAGCTGTTTTTT
-	TRBJ2-7	-	TRBV7-8	CASSLGSEGYEQYF	TGTGCCAGCAGCTTAGGGTCAGAAGGCTACGAGCAGTACTTC
TRBD1	TRBJ1-1	-	TRBV6-6	CASSYDRGGSTEAFF	TGTGCCAGCAGTTACGACAGGGGAGGAAGCACTGAAGCTTTCTTT
-	TRBJ2-1	-	TRBV19	CASSIGRKTYNEQFF	TGTGCCAGTAGTATTGGGCGGAAGACATACAATGAGCAGTTCTTC
-	TRBJ1-1	-	TRBV18	CASSPLVGPMNTEAFF	TGTGCCAGCTCACCCTTGGTGGGCCCCATGAACACTGAAGCTTTCTTT
TRBD1	TRBJ2-7	few	TRBV6-4	CASSDHAVRGRYEQYF	TGTGCCAGCAGTGACCATGCGGTTAGGGGGCGTTACGAGCAGTACTTC
TRBD2	TRBJ2-7	-	TRBV7-9	CASHGRTSYEQYF	TGTGCCAGCCACGGGAGGACCAGCTACGAGCAGTACTTC
-	TRBJ2-3	-	TRBV5-6	CASRTYDTDTQYF	TGTGCCAGCAGGACATACGACACAGATACGCAGTATTTT
-	TRBJ2-1	-	TRBV30	CAWVAYNEQFF	TGTGCCTGGGTGGCGTACAATGAGCAGTTCTTC
-	TRBJ1-3	-	TRBV4-1	CASSYMMASGNTIYF	TGCGCCAGCAGCTACATGATGGCCTCTGGAAACACCATATATTTT
-	TRBJ1-1	-	TRBV27	CASSFRWSVDTEAFF	TGTGCCAGCAGTTTCCGATGGTCTGTGGACACTGAAGCTTTCTTT
TRBD1	TRBJ1-1	-	TRBV27	CASSPRQGANTEAFF	TGTGCCAGCAGTCCTAGACAGGGGGCTAACACTGAAGCTTTCTTT
-	TRBJ2-3	-	TRBV29-1	CSVEQDTDTQYF	TGCAGCGTTGAACAGGACACAGATACGCAGTATTTT
TRBD1	TRBJ1-2	-	TRBV30	CAWSPGQGALYGYTF	TGTGCCTGGAGTCCCGGGCAGGGGGCACTCTATGGCTACACCTTC
TRBD1	TRBJ2-5	-	TRBV5-1	CASSFQGGRETQYF	TGCGCCAGCAGCTTTCAAGGGGGCCGAGAGACCCAGTACTTC
TRBD2	TRBJ2-3	-	TRBV6-5	CASSFLTSGSTDTQYF	TGTGCCAGCAGTTTCTTGACTAGCGGTAGCACAGATACGCAGTATTTT
-	TRBJ2-5	-	TRBV29-1	CSVGPSGQTQYF	TGCAGCGTGGGTCCTTCGGGACAGACCCAGTACTTC
-	TRBJ1-1	few	TRBV6-1	CASREGVPLHTEAFF	TGTGCCAGCAGGGAGGGTGTTCCCCTGCACACTGAAGCTTTCTTT
TRBD1	TRBJ1-2	-	TRBV5-1	CASSWGGDRKANYGYTF	TGCGCCAGCAGCTGGGGAGGGGACAGGAAAGCTAACTATGGCTACACCTTC
-	TRBJ1-1	-	TRBV5-1	CASSSWGGSEAFF	TGCGCCAGCAGCTCCTGGGGGGGAAGTGAAGCTTTCTTT
-	TRBJ1-3	-	TRBV5-5	CASNKNSGNTIYF	TGTGCCAGCAATAAGAATTCTGGAAACACCATATATTTT
-	TRBJ2-7	-	TRBV11-2	CASSLVAWGGRALDGGQYF	TGTGCCAGCAGCTTAGTAGCCTGGGGTGGCAGGGCCTTGGATGGGGGGCAGTACTTC
-	TRBJ1-5	few	TRBV7-9	CASSLGQPQHF	TGTGCCAGCAGCTTAGGTCAGCCCCAGCATTTT
-	TRBJ2-3	-	TRBV5-1	CASSLGGPVNPYF	TGCGCCAGCAGCTTGGGGGGACCCGTCAATCCGTATTTT
-	TRBJ1-2	-	TRBV6-5	CASSTLRGNVYGYTF	TGTGCCAGCAGTACCTTGAGGGGGAATGTCTATGGCTACACCTTC
-	TRBJ2-2	-	TRBV9	CASSSQRSGELFF	TGTGCCAGCAGCTCCCAGCGTTCCGGGGAGCTGTTTTTT
-	TRBJ1-2	few	TRBV6-6	CASSRTRDVWGYTF	TGTGCCAGCAGTAGAACTCGGGACGTGTGGGGCTACACCTTC
-	TRBJ1-2	-	TRBV6-5	CASSPRTLRGYTF	TGTGCCAGCAGCCCCAGGACTCTTCGCGGCTACACCTTC
-	TRBJ1-1	-	TRBV7-9	CASSLAGLNTEAFF	TGTGCCAGCAGCTTAGCAGGGTTGAACACTGAAGCTTTCTTT
-	TRBJ1-1	-	TRBV5-6	CASSGGETLWGAEGAFF	TGTGCCAGCAGCGGGGGTGAGACATTGTGGGGAGCGGAGGGAGCTTTCTTT
-	TRBJ1-4	few	TRBV10-3	CAISDQQGYEKLFF	TGTGCCATCAGTGACCAACAGGGCTATGAAAAACTGTTTTTT
TRBD1	TRBJ2-1	-	TRBV19	CASSIGGGPYNEQFF	TGTGCCAGTAGTATAGGAGGGGGCCCCTACAATGAGCAGTTCTTC
-	TRBJ1-1	few	TRBV6-5	CASRSGWITEAFF	TGTGCCAGCAGGTCAGGCTGGATCACTGAAGCTTTCTTT